This TCR beta chain was observed in a study of cytomegalovirus exposure and HLA in healthy donors. The CDR3 is made up of 13 amino acids. V gave up 6 bases and J gave up 11 bases; unmatched junction bases: 10. From germline, CDR1 is MNHNY and CDR2 SVGAGI (reference sequence). Amplification used 60 Vbeta primers and 13 Jbeta primers. The data were produced by immunoSEQ multiplex PCR, yet TCRdb's version contains in-frame clones alone and is incomplete. There are 130,000 to 150,000 clones in the sample; roughly 70% occur only once, and 1.5% to 2% lies in the top ten. Sample: PBMCs. The sequence came from a woman in her forties in good health and CMV-seronegative. J is TRBJ1-3 and V is TRBV6-6; TRBD1 matches at 7 bases. The chain's CDR3 is CASRSGTVRAIYF. CDR3 nucleotides: TGTGCCAGCAGGTCCGGGACAGTAAGAGCCATATATTTT.